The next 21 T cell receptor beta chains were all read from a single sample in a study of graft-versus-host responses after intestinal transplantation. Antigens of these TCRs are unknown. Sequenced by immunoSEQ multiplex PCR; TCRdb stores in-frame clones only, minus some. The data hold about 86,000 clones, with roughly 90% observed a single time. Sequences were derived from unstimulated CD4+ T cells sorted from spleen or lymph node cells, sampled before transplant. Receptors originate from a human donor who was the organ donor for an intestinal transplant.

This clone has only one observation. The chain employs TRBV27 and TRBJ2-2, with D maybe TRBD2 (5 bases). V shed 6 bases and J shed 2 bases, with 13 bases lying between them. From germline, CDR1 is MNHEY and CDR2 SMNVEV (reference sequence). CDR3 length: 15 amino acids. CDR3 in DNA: TGTGCCAGCAGGCGGACTGGCATAAACACCGGGGAGCTGTTTTTT. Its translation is CASRRTGINTGELFF.

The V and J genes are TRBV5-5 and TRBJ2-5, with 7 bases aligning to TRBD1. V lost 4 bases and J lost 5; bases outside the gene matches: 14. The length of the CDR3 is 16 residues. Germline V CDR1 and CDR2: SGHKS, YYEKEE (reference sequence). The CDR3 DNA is TGTGCCAGCAGCCCAAGAGCACAGGGGCGAGCGGAGACCCAGTACTTC. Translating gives CASSPRAQGRAETQYF.

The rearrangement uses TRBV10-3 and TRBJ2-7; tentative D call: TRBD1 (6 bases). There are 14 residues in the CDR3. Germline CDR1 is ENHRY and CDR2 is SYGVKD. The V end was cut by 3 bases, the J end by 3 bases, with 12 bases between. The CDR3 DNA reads TGTGCCATCAGTGATCGGCAGGGGTTCTACGAGCAGTACTTC. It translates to CAISDRQGFYEQYF.

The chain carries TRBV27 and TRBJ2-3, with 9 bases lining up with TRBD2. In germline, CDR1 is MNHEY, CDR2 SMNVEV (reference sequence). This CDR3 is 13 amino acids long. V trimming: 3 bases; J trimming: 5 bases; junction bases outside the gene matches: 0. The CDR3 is CASSFSGRDTQYF. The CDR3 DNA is TGTGCCAGCAGTTTTAGCGGGAGAGATACGCAGTATTTT.

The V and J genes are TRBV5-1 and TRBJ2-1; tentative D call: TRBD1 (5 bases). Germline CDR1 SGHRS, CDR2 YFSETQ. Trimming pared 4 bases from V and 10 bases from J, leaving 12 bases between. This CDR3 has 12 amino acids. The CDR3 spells CASSLGAPEQFF. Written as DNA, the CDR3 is TGCGCCAGCAGCCTAGGGGCTCCCGAGCAGTTCTTC. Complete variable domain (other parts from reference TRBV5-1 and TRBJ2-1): KAGVTQTPRYLIKTRGQQVTLSCSPISGHRSVSWYQQTPGQGLQFLFEYFSETQRNKGNFPGRFSGRQFSNSRSEMNVSTLELGDSALYLCASSLGAPEQFFGPGTRLTVL.

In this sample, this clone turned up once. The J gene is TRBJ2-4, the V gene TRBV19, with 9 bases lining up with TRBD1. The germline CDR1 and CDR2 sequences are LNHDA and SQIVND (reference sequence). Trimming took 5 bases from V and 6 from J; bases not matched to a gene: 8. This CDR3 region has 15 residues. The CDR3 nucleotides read TGTGCCAGTAGTGCCTCCGGGACAGGGAGAAACATTCAGTACTTC. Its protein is CASSASGTGRNIQYF.

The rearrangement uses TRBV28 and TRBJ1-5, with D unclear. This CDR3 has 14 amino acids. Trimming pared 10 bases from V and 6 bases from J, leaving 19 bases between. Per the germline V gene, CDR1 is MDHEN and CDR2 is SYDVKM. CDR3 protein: CAICRRPLGQPQHF. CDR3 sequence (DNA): TGTGCCATTTGTCGGCGGCCCCTGGGTCAGCCCCAGCATTTT.

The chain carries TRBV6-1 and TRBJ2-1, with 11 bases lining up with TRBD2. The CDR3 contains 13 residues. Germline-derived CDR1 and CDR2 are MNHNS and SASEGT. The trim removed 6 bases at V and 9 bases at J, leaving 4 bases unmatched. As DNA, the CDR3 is TGTGCCAGCAGACTAGCGGGAGCCAGTGAGCAGTTCTTC. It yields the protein CASRLAGASEQFF.

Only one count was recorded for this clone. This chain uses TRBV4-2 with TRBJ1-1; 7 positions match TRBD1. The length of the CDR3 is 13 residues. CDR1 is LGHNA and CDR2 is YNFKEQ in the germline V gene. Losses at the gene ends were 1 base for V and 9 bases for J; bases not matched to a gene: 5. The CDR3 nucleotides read TGTGCCAGCAGCCAAGCTCGGGACAGCAAAGCTTTCTTT. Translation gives CASSQARDSKAFF.

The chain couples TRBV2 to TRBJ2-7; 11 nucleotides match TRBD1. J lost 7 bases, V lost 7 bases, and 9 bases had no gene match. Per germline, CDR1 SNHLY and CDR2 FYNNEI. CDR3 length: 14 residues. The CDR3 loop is CASIRTGGWSEQYF. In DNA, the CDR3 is TGTGCCAGCATTAGGACAGGGGGCTGGAGTGAGCAGTACTTC.

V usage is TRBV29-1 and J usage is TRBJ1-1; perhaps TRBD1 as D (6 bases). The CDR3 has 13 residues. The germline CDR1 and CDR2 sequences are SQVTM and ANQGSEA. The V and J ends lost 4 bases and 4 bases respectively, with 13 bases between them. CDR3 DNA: TGCAGCGTTGGGGCGGGAGGGGGCACTGAAGCTTTCTTT. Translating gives CSVGAGGGTEAFF. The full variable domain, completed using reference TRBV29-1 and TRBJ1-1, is SAVISQKPSRDICQRGTSLTIQCQVDSQVTMMFWYRQQPGQSLTLIATANQGSEATYESGFVIDKFPISRPNLTFSTLTVSNMSPEDSSIYLCSVGAGGGTEAFFGQGTRLTVV.

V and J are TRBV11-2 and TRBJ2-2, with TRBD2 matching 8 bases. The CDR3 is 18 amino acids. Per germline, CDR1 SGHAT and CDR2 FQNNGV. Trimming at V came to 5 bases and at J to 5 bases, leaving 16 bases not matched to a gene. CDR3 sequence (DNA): TGTGCCAGCAGCGTTACCCCGACCGGGGGGGCGAGGACCGGGGAGCTGTTTTTT. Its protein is CASSVTPTGGARTGELFF.

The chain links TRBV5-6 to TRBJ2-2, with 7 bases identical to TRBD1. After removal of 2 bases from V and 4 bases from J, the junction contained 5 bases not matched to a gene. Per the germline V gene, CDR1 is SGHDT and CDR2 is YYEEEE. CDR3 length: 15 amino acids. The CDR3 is CASSFRDRPTGELFF. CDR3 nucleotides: TGTGCCAGCAGCTTCCGGGACAGACCCACCGGGGAGCTGTTTTTT.

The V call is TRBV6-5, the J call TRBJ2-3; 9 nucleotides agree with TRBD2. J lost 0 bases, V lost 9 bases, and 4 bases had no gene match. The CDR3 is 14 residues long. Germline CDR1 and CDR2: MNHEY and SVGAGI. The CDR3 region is CASRLAASTDTQYF. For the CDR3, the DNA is TGTGCCAGTAGACTAGCGGCTAGCACAGATACGCAGTATTTT.

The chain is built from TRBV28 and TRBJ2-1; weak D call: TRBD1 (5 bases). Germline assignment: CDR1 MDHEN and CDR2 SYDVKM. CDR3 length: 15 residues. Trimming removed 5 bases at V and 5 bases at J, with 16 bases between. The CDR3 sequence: CASSPWTQSDNEQFF. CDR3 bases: TGTGCCAGCAGTCCCTGGACACAAAGCGACAATGAGCAGTTCTTC.

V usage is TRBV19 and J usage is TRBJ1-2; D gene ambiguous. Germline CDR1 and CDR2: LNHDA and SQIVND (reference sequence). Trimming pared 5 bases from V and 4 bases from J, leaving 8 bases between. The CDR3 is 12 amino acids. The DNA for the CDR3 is TGTGCCAGTAGTTGGGCCTCCTATGGCTACACCTTC. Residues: CASSWASYGYTF.

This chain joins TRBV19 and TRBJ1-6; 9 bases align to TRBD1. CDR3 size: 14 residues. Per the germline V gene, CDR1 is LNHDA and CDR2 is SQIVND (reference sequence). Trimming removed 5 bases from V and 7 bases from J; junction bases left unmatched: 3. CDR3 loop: CASSVQGANSPLHF. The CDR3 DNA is TGTGCCAGTAGTGTACAGGGGGCCAATTCACCCCTCCACTTT.

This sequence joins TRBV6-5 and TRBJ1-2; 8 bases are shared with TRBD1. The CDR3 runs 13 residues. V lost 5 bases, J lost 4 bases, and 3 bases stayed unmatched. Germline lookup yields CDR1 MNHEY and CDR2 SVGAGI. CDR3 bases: TGTGCCAGCAGTCCCGGGACAGGCTATGGCTACACCTTC. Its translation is CASSPGTGYGYTF.

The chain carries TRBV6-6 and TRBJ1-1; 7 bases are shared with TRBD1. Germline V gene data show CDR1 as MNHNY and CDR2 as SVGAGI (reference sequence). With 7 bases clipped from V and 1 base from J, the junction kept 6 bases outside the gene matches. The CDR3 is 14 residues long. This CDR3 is CASTAGGGNTEAFF. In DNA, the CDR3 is TGTGCCAGCACTGCAGGGGGAGGGAACACTGAAGCTTTCTTT.

CDR3 sequence (DNA): TGTGCCAGCAGTGAAAGGAGCGGGGGGCGGGTTGAGCAGTTCTTC. It codes for CASSERSGGRVEQFF. This rearrangement joins TRBV6-1 to TRBJ2-1, with 9 bases aligning to TRBD2. CDR3 length equals 15 residues. The trim removed 2 bases at V and 9 bases at J, leaving 8 bases unmatched. Germline CDR1 reads MNHNS; CDR2 reads SASEGT.

The CDR3 bases are TGCGCCAGCACCAAAGGGACTAGCGGGGGGGTCTACAATGAGCAGTTCTTC. It encodes CASTKGTSGGVYNEQFF. The V and J genes are TRBV5-1 and TRBJ2-1; TRBD2 matches at 16 bases. CDR1 is SGHRS and CDR2 is YFSETQ in the germline V gene. V lost 6 bases, J lost 3 bases, and 6 bases stayed unmatched. The CDR3 loop spans 17 amino acids. Combining the CDR3 with reference TRBV5-1 and TRBJ2-1 gives the whole variable domain KAGVTQTPRYLIKTRGQQVTLSCSPISGHRSVSWYQQTPGQGLQFLFEYFSETQRNKGNFPGRFSGRQFSNSRSEMNVSTLELGDSALYLCASTKGTSGGVYNEQFFGPGTRLTVL.